This T cell receptor (beta chain) was identified in a study of blood T cell repertoires in COVID-19. Germline values: CDR1 SGHTA, CDR2 FQGNSA. The CDR3 covers 14 residues. The germline V and J ends were trimmed by 0 bases and 4 bases, with 6 bases remaining between them. Generated by immunoSEQ multiplex PCR, the TCRdb table keeps only in-frame clones and is missing some. This table holds over 85,000 clones, around nine tenths found once. This rearrangement joins TRBV7-2 to TRBJ2-2, with D possibly being TRBD2 (6 bases). The sample comprised peripheral blood. The receptor's source is a man aged 50 to 59 with active or convalescent COVID-19. CDR3 nucleotide sequence: TGTGCCAGCAGCTTAGCGCGGGGCACCGGGGAGCTGTTTTTT. Protein sequence: CASSLARGTGELFF.